These 31 T cell receptor beta chains were sequenced from one sample in a study of blood T cell repertoires in COVID-19. Measured with immunoSEQ multiplex PCR; TCRdb has only the in-frame clones, and not every one. The table records hundreds of thousands of clones, approximately 86% of them present only once. Sequencing was done on a sample of PBMCs or T cells enriched from blood (not recorded which). These receptors were obtained from a woman between 25 and 40 years old who had been exposed to COVID-19.

J is TRBJ2-1 and V is TRBV9; TRBD2 aligns across 8 bases. Germline V gives CDR1 SGDLS, CDR2 YYNGEE. The J segment lost 6 bases and the V segment lost 4 bases, leaving 12 bases of the junction unmatched. The CDR3 loop spans 16 amino acids. The CDR3: CASSKAGATEFNEQFF. The CDR3 nucleotides read TGTGCCAGCAGCAAAGCGGGGGCAACCGAATTCAATGAGCAGTTCTTC.

The chain has TRBV7-2 and TRBJ2-7; tentatively, D is TRBD1 (5 bases). CDR3 size: 13 residues. Per the germline V gene, CDR1 is SGHTA and CDR2 is FQGNSA. The germline V and J ends were trimmed by 1 base and 3 bases, with 7 bases remaining between them. The CDR3 nucleotides are TGTGCCAGCAGCTTAGTAGGGGTCTACGAGCAGTACTTC. Its protein is CASSLVGVYEQYF.

The V call is TRBV13, the J call TRBJ1-2, with 7 bases lining up with TRBD1. After removal of 5 bases from V and 6 bases from J, the junction contained 9 bases not matched to a gene. The V gene's germline CDR1 is PRHDT and CDR2 FYEKMQ (reference sequence). CDR3 length: 14 residues. CDR3 DNA sequence: TGTGCCAGCAGCGGAGTAGGGGGCTCCCATGGCTACACCTTC. Translation: CASSGVGGSHGYTF.

This chain uses TRBV6-5 with TRBJ1-5, with D possibly matching TRBD1 (5 bases). Germline V gene data show CDR1 as MNHEY and CDR2 as SVGAGI. V shed 9 bases and J shed 3 bases, with 15 bases lying between them. The CDR3 loop spans 14 amino acids. CDR3 residues: CASGDGGYNQPQHF. The CDR3 region has the DNA TGTGCCAGTGGGGACGGGGGATACAATCAGCCCCAGCATTTT.

V gene TRBV19 combines with J gene TRBJ2-3; D may be TRBD2 (6 bases). V was shortened by 5 bases and J by 1 base, with 16 bases between the two germline ends. From germline, CDR1 is LNHDA and CDR2 SQIVND (reference sequence). This CDR3 spans 16 amino acids. The CDR3 loop is CASSPRLGRGTDTQYF. In DNA, the CDR3 is TGTGCCAGTAGTCCCCGACTAGGCCGGGGCACAGATACGCAGTATTTT.

This sequence joins TRBV2 and TRBJ2-5; tentatively, D is TRBD1 (6 bases). CDR1 and CDR2 from the germline V gene are SNHLY and FYNNEI. The CDR3 is made up of 14 amino acids. V was trimmed by 6 bases and J by 7 bases, leaving 18 bases between them. The chain's CDR3 is CASSPGHGAGTQYF. In DNA form, the CDR3 reads TGTGCCAGCAGCCCGGGACACGGAGCCGGGACCCAGTACTTC.

This chain uses TRBV11-3 with TRBJ2-2; 10 bases map to TRBD2. Losses at the gene ends were 3 bases for V and 10 bases for J; bases not matched to a gene: 11. This CDR3 contains 16 residues. Germline V gene lookup returns CDR1 SGHNT and CDR2 YENEEA. The CDR3 nucleotides read TGTGCCAGCAGCTTTTATTTGGCTAGCGGGGGAGCGGAGCTGTTTTTT. Translating it yields CASSFYLASGGAELFF. Drawing the rest from reference TRBV11-3 and TRBJ2-2, the complete variable domain is EAGVVQSPRYKIIEKKQPVAFWCNPISGHNTLYWYLQNLGQGPELLIRYENEEAVDDSQLPKDRFSAERLKGVDSTLKIQPAELGDSAVYLCASSFYLASGGAELFFGEGSRLTVL.

The rearrangement links TRBV7-2 to TRBJ1-2; D might be TRBD1 (5 bases). CDR1 and CDR2 from the germline V gene are SGHTA and FQGNSA. V lost 1 base to trimming and J lost 1 base, with 7 bases between them. The CDR3 loop spans 14 amino acids. Here the CDR3 DNA reads TGTGCCAGCAGCTTAGTGGGGGGTAACTATGGCTACACCTTC. Protein product: CASSLVGGNYGYTF.

The CDR3 sequence: CASSYREYGYTF. The CDR3 bases are TGTGCCAGCAGTTACAGGGAATATGGCTACACCTTC. The chain joins TRBV12-3 or TRBV12-4 to TRBJ1-2, with D tentatively TRBD1 (6 bases). The CDR3 has 12 amino acids. Trimming left V 4 bases short and J 5 bases short, with 8 bases between.

This sequence joins TRBV5-1 and TRBJ1-4; D unclear. Germline CDR1 SGHRS, CDR2 YFSETQ. The V end was cut by 0 bases, the J end by 3 bases, with 6 bases between. This CDR3 comprises 14 residues. CDR3: CASSLGVSNEKLFF. CDR3 DNA sequence: TGCGCCAGCAGCTTGGGAGTTTCTAATGAAAAACTGTTTTTT. The full variable domain, rest sourced from reference TRBV5-1 and TRBJ1-4, is KAGVTQTPRYLIKTRGQQVTLSCSPISGHRSVSWYQQTPGQGLQFLFEYFSETQRNKGNFPGRFSGRQFSNSRSEMNVSTLELGDSALYLCASSLGVSNEKLFFGSGTQLSVL.

The chain couples TRBV3-1 (or the pseudogene TRBV3-2) to TRBJ1-2, with 7 bases identical to TRBD1. Germline V gene sequence: CDR1 LGHDT, CDR2 YNNKEL (reference sequence). V was clipped by 4 bases and J by 7 bases; unmatched bases: 12. The CDR3 runs 15 residues. This CDR3 reads CASSLRDSRRGGYTF. CDR3 nucleotides: TGTGCCAGCAGCCTAAGGGACAGTAGAAGGGGTGGCTACACCTTC.

This rearrangement joins TRBV25-1 to TRBJ2-7; 7 bases are a match to TRBD1. CDR1 MGHDK and CDR2 SYGVNS come from the germline V gene. The V gene end was trimmed by 6 bases and the J gene end by 2 bases; junction bases not matched to a gene: 10. The CDR3 has 15 residues. The CDR3 loop reads CASSDRQGVTYEQYF. The CDR3 nucleotides are TGTGCCAGCAGCGACCGGCAGGGGGTAACCTACGAGCAGTACTTC.

The chain couples TRBV5-6 to TRBJ2-7; TRBD1 matches 8 bases. Germline assignment: CDR1 SGHDT and CDR2 YYEEEE. V trimming: 0 bases; J trimming: 7 bases; junction bases outside the gene matches: 9. The CDR3 totals 15 residues. DNA of the CDR3: TGTGCCAGCAGCTTGGGGCTCCAGGGGGCCCGGGAGCAGTACTTC. This sequence encodes CASSLGLQGAREQYF.

The genes are TRBV7-2 and TRBJ2-7, with no clear D. Trimming removed 2 bases from V and 3 bases from J, with 8 bases in between. Germline CDR1 reads SGHTA; CDR2 reads FQGNSA. The length of the CDR3 is 13 residues. The DNA of the CDR3 is TGTGCCAGCAGCTTAACCAGGAACTACGAGCAGTACTTC. Translation gives CASSLTRNYEQYF.

The V gene is TRBV29-1, the J gene TRBJ1-2, with 10 positions matching TRBD1. The CDR3 extends over 14 amino acids. Germline V lookup: CDR1 SQVTM, CDR2 ANQGSEA. V dropped 7 bases and J dropped 4; count of bases not matched to a gene: 9. The CDR3 sequence is CSAMRDRGGYGYTF. The CDR3 DNA follows: TGCAGCGCCATGAGGGACAGGGGAGGCTATGGCTACACCTTC.

The CDR3 nucleotides read TGTGCCAGCAGCCCCCTGGGGGCCAAAAAGAACACTGAAGCTTTCTTT. This sequence encodes CASSPLGAKKNTEAFF. The chain has TRBV5-6 and TRBJ1-1; tentative D call: TRBD1 (6 bases). Germline values: CDR1 SGHDT, CDR2 YYEEEE. Trimming left V 4 bases short and J 1 base short, with 17 bases between. The CDR3 spans 16 residues.

The V and J genes are TRBV7-8 and TRBJ1-5; weak D call: TRBD1 (5 bases). CDR1 SGHVS and CDR2 FQNEAQ come from the germline V gene. The CDR3 runs to 15 residues. The ends were cut back, 2 bases at V and 7 bases at J, with 15 bases in the middle. DNA for the CDR3: TGTGCCAGCAGCTTAAATGGGGTTCCAGGGCAGCCCCAGCATTTT. Translated, it gives CASSLNGVPGQPQHF.

The rearrangement joins TRBV27 to TRBJ1-1; TRBD1 matches at 7 bases. With 0 bases clipped from V and 7 bases from J, the junction kept 11 bases outside the gene matches. Germline loops: CDR1 MNHEY, CDR2 SMNVEV (reference sequence). CDR3 length equals 16 residues. CDR3 sequence: CASSLSPGTASYEAFF. CDR3 sequence (DNA): TGTGCCAGCAGTTTATCCCCCGGGACAGCGTCATATGAAGCTTTCTTT.

In this sample, this clone turned up once. The rearrangement links TRBV6-5 to TRBJ1-1; 9 bases are shared with TRBD1. Germline V CDR1 and CDR2: MNHEY, SVGAGI. With V trimmed by 6 bases and J by 4 bases, 3 bases remained unmatched. CDR3 size: 13 residues. The CDR3 DNA reads as TGTGCCAGCAGACAGGGGGCGGCCACTGAAGCTTTCTTT. It is translated as CASRQGAATEAFF.

In its sample, this clone was seen once. The V and J genes are TRBV28 and TRBJ2-1; unclear D gene. Per germline, CDR1 MDHEN and CDR2 SYDVKM. The CDR3 loop spans 14 amino acids. V lost 1 base, J lost 3 bases, and 7 bases lay in between. CDR3 sequence reads: CASSLSPRYNEQFF. The CDR3 bases are TGTGCCAGCAGTTTATCCCCGCGCTACAATGAGCAGTTCTTC.

The CDR3 sequence is CASSFRTGYTF. CDR3 nucleotides: TGTGCCAGCAGTTTCAGAACCGGCTACACCTTC. The chain recombines TRBV6-2 or TRBV6-3 with TRBJ1-2; D is ambiguous. The ends were cut back, 4 bases at V and 8 bases at J, with 8 bases in the middle. This CDR3 has 11 residues. Germline CDR1 reads MNHEY; CDR2 reads SVGEGT.

This chain uses TRBV3-1 (or the pseudogene TRBV3-2) with TRBJ2-7; D is undetermined. Trimming cost V 0 bases and J 2 bases, with 8 bases left between them. From germline, CDR1 is LGHDT and CDR2 YNNKEL (reference sequence). There are 14 residues in the CDR3. The CDR3 loop reads CASSQEILAYEQYF. CDR3 in DNA: TGTGCCAGCAGCCAAGAGATACTGGCCTACGAGCAGTACTTC.

The rearrangement links TRBV30 to TRBJ1-5, with 9 bases aligning to TRBD1. The CDR3 has 14 residues. J gave up 5 bases and V 0 bases, and 2 bases lay outside the gene matches. The germline V gene encodes CDR1 GTSNPN and CDR2 SVGIG (reference sequence). The CDR3 reads CAWSVTGGHQPQHF. The DNA of the CDR3 is TGTGCCTGGAGTGTTACAGGGGGCCATCAGCCCCAGCATTTT.

The V and J genes are TRBV11-3 and TRBJ2-2, with D perhaps TRBD1 (7 bases). The germline CDR1 and CDR2 sequences are SGHNT and YENEEA. V was trimmed by 3 bases and J by 6 bases, leaving 14 bases between them. The CDR3 loop spans 15 amino acids. CDR3: CASSFSGGPSGELFF. CDR3 bases: TGTGCCAGCAGCTTTTCAGGGGGGCCATCCGGGGAGCTGTTTTTT.

DNA for the CDR3: TGTGCCAGCTCACTGGACAGCTCGAACACTGAAGCTTTCTTT. Encoded protein: CASSLDSSNTEAFF. The chain is built from TRBV18 and TRBJ1-1, with a tentative D call TRBD1 (6 bases). CDR3 length: 14 amino acids. CDR1 and CDR2 from the germline V gene are KGHSH and LQKENI. Trimming left V 4 bases short and J 1 base short, with 10 bases between.

The J gene is TRBJ2-4, the V gene TRBV5-6; a possible D gene is TRBD1 (5 bases). Germline V gene sequence: CDR1 SGHDT, CDR2 YYEEEE. The CDR3 has 14 amino acids. Trimming took 0 bases from V and 1 from J, leaving 5 bases between them. CDR3 sequence: CASSLAGAKNIQYF. In nucleotides, the CDR3 is TGTGCCAGCAGCTTGGCAGGGGCCAAAAACATTCAGTACTTC. Filled out from reference TRBV5-6 and TRBJ2-4, the complete variable domain reads DAGVTQSPTHLIKTRGQQVTLRCSPKSGHDTVSWYQQALGQGPQFIFQYYEEEERQRGNFPDRFSGHQFPNYSSELNVNALLLGDSALYLCASSLAGAKNIQYFGAGTRLSVL.

J is TRBJ1-6 and V is TRBV6-5; tentatively, D is TRBD1 (6 bases). Germline V gene lookup returns CDR1 MNHEY and CDR2 SVGAGI. The ends were cut back, 6 bases at V and 9 bases at J, with 15 bases in the middle. There are 14 residues in the CDR3. The CDR3 spells CASRITGLGSPLHF. CDR3 DNA sequence: TGTGCCAGCAGGATAACAGGGCTCGGTTCACCCCTCCACTTT.

CDR3 region: CASSQDRRGAGTGELFF. The CDR3 region has the DNA TGTGCCAGCAGCCAAGATCGGCGGGGGGCCGGCACCGGGGAGCTGTTTTTT. This rearrangement joins TRBV3-1 (or the pseudogene TRBV3-2) to TRBJ2-2; TRBD2 matches at 8 bases. Per germline, CDR1 LGHDT and CDR2 YNNKEL (reference sequence). After removal of 0 bases from V and 4 bases from J, the junction contained 7 bases not matched to a gene. The CDR3 contains 17 residues.

This clone was recorded only once. The chain uses TRBV2 and TRBJ1-2, with 10 bases that match TRBD1. The CDR3 runs to 15 residues. Germline assignment: CDR1 SNHLY and CDR2 FYNNEI. V dropped 11 bases and J dropped 3; count of bases not matched to a gene: 12. In DNA form, the CDR3 reads TGTGCCGGAACTGCCGGGACAGGGGTGGACTATGGCTACACCTTC. Its protein is CAGTAGTGVDYGYTF.

The chain has TRBV10-1 and TRBJ2-2; the D is unclear. This CDR3 contains 12 residues. Germline lookup yields CDR1 WNHNN and CDR2 SYGVQD (reference sequence). V was trimmed by 5 bases and J by 4 bases, leaving 5 bases between them. The CDR3 spells CASSPFTGELFF. In DNA form, the CDR3 reads TGCGCCAGCAGTCCGTTCACCGGGGAGCTGTTTTTT.

The chain joins TRBV2 to TRBJ2-5; D not resolved. There are 13 residues in the CDR3. With 7 bases removed from V and 4 bases from J, the gap between germline ends came to 13 bases. Per the germline V gene, CDR1 is SNHLY and CDR2 is FYNNEI. The CDR3 here is CASNEEFLETQYF. CDR3 nucleotide sequence: TGTGCCAGCAACGAGGAATTCCTAGAGACCCAGTACTTC.